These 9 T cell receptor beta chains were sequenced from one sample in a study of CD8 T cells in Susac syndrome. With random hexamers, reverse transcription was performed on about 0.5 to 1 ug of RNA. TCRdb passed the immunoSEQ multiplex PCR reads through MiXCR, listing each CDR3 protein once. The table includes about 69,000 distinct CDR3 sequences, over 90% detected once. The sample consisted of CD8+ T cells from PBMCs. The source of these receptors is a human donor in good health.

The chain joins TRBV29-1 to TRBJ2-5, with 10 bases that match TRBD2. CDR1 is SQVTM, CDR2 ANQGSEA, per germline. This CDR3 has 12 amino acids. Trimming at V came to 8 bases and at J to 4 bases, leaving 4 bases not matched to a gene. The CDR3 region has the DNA TGCAGCACCCTAGCGGGGGCAGAGACCCAGTACTTC. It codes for CSTLAGAETQYF.

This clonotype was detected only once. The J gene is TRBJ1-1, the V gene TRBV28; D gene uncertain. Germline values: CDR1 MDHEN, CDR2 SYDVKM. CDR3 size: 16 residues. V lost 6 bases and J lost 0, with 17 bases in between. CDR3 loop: CASSQPSIRMNTEAFF. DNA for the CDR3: TGTGCCAGCAGCCAGCCCTCGATAAGAATGAACACTGAAGCTTTCTTT.

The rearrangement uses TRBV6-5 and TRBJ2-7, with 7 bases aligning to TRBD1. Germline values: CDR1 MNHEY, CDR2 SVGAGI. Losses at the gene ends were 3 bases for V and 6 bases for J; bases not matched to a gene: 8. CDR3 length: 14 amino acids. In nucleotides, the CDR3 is TGTGCCAGCAGTTATTCTGGGACAGCAAGCGAGCAGTACTTC. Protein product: CASSYSGTASEQYF.

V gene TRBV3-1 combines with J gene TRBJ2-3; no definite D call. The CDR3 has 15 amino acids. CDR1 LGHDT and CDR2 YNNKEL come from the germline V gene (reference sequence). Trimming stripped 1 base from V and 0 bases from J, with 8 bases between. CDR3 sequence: CASSQGRSSTDTQYF. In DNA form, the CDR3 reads TGTGCCAGCAGCCAAGGGAGATCTAGCACAGATACGCAGTATTTT.

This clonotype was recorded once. CDR3 region: CSVEDDDYGYTF. CDR3 bases: TGCAGCGTTGAAGACGATGACTATGGCTACACCTTC. The chain joins TRBV29-1 to TRBJ1-2; no clear D. From germline, CDR1 is SQVTM and CDR2 ANQGSEA. Trimming removed 0 bases at V and 3 bases at J, with 5 bases between. The CDR3 extends over 12 amino acids.

CDR3 bases: TGTGCCAGCTCTCCGGGACGAGGGCTGGCTGAAGCTTTCTTT. Translation: CASSPGRGLAEAFF. The J gene is TRBJ1-1, the V gene TRBV18; D might be TRBD1 (5 bases). CDR1 and CDR2 from the germline V gene are KGHSH and LQKENI. Trimming left V 6 bases short and J 6 bases short, with 17 bases between. This CDR3 contains 14 residues. Combining the CDR3 with reference TRBV18 and TRBJ1-1 gives the whole variable domain NAGVMQNPRHLVRRRGQEARLRCSPMKGHSHVYWYRQLPEEGLKFMVYLQKENIIDESGMPKERFSAEFPKEGPSILRIQQVVRGDSAAYFCASSPGRGLAEAFFGQGTRLTVV.

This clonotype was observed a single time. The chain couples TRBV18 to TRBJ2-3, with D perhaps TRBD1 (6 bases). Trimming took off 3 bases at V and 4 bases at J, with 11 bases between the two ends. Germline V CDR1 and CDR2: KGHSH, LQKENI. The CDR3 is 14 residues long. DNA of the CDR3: TGTGCCAGCTCACCCACAGGGCCGGCAGATACGCAGTATTTT. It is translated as CASSPTGPADTQYF.

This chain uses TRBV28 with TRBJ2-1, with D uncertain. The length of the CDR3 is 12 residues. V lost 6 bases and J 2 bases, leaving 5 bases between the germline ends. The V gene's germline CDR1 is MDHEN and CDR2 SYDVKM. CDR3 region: CASRDAYNEQFF. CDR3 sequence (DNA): TGTGCCAGCAGGGACGCCTACAATGAGCAGTTCTTC.

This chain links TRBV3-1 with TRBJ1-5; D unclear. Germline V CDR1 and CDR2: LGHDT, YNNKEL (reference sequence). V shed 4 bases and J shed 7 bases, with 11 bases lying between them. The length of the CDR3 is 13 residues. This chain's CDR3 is CASSLINGQPQHF. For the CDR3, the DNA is TGTGCCAGCAGCCTGATTAATGGACAGCCCCAGCATTTT.